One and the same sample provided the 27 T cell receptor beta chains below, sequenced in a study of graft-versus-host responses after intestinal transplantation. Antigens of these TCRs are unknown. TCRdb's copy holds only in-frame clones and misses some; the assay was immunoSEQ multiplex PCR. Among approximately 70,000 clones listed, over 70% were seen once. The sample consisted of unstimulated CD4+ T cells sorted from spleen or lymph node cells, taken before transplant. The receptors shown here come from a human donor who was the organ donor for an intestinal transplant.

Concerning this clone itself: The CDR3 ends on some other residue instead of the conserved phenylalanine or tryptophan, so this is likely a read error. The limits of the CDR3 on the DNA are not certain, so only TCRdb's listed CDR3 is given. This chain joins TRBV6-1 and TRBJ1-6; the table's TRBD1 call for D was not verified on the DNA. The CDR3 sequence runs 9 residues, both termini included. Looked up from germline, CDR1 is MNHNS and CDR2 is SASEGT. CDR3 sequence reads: CAARDRVQI.

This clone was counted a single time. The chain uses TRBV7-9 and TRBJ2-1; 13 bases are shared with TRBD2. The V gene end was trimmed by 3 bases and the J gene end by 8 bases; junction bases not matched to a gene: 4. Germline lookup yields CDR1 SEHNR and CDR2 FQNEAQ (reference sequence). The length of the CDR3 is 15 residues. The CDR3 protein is CASSLRTSGGYEQFF. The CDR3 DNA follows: TGTGCCAGCAGCTTGCGGACTAGCGGGGGATATGAGCAGTTCTTC.

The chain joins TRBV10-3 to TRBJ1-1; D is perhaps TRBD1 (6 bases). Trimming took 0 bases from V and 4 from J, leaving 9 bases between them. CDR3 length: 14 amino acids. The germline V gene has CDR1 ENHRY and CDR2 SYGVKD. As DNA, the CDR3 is TGTGCCATCAGTGAGTCGAAAGGGGGCACTGAAGCTTTCTTT. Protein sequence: CAISESKGGTEAFF.

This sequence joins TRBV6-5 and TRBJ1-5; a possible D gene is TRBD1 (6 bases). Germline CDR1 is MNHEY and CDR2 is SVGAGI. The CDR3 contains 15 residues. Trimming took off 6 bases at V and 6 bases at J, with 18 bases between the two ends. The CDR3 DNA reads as TGTGCCAGCAGACAACAGGGCGGGGGACGTCAGCCCCAGCATTTT. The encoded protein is CASRQQGGGRQPQHF.

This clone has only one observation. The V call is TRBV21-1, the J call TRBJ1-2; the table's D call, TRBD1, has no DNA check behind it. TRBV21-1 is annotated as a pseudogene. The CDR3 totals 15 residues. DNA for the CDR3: TGTGCCAGCAGCAAAGCACCCGACAGGGGTATAGGCTACACCTTC. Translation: CASSKAPDRGIGYTF.

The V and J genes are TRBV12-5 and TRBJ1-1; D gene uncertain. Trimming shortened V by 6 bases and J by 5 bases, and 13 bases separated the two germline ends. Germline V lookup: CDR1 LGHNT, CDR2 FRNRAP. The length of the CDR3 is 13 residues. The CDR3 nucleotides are TGTGCTAGTGGCTCCGGTCTGAGGACTGAAGCTTTCTTT. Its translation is CASGSGLRTEAFF.

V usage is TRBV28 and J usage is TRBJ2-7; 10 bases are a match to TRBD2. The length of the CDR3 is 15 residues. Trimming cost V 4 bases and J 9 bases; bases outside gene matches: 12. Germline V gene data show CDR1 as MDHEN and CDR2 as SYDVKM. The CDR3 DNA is TGTGCCAGCAGTTCAGGACTAGCGGAATTCTTTTGGCAGTACGTC. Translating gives CASSSGLAEFFWQYV.

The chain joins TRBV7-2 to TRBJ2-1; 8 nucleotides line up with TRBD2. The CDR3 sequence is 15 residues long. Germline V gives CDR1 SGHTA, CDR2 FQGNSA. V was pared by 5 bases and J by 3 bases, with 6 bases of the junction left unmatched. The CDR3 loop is CASSHASGRYNEQFF. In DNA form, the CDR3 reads TGTGCCAGCAGCCACGCTAGCGGGCGCTACAATGAGCAGTTCTTC.

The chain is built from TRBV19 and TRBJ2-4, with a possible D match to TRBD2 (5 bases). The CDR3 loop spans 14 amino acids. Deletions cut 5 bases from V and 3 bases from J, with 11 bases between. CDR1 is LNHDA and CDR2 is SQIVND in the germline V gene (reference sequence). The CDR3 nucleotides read TGTGCCAGTAGTCCCTCGGGGAACAAAAACATTCAGTACTTC. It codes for CASSPSGNKNIQYF.

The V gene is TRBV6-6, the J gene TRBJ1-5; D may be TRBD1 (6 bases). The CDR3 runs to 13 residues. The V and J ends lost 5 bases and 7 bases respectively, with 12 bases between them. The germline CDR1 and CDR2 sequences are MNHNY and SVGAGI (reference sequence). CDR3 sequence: CASSATTGQPQHF. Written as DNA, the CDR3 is TGTGCCAGCAGTGCAACCACAGGGCAGCCCCAGCATTTT.

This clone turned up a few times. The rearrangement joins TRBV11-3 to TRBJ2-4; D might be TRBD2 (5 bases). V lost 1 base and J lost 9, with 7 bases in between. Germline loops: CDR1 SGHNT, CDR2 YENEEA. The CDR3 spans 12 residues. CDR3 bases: TGTGCCAGCAGCTTAGGTCGGGGCATTCAGTACTTC. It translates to CASSLGRGIQYF.

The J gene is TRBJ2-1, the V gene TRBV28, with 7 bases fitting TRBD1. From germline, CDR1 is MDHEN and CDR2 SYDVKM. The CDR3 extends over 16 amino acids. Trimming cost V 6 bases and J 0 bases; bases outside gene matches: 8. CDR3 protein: CASRPLGQASYNEQFF. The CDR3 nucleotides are TGTGCCAGCAGGCCCCTCGGACAGGCCTCCTACAATGAGCAGTTCTTC.

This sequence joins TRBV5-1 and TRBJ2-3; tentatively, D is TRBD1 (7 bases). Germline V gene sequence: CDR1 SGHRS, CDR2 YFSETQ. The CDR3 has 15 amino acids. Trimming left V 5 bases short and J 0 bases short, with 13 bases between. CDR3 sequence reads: CASSYQGGSTDTQYF. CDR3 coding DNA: TGCGCCAGCAGTTACCAGGGGGGAAGCACAGATACGCAGTATTTT.

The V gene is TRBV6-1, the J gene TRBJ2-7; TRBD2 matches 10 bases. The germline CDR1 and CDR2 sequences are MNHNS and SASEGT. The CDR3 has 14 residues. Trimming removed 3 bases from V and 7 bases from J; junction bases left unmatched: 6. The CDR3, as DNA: TGTGCCAGCAGTGATTCGGCTAGCGGGGGAGAGCAGTACGTC. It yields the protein CASSDSASGGEQYV.

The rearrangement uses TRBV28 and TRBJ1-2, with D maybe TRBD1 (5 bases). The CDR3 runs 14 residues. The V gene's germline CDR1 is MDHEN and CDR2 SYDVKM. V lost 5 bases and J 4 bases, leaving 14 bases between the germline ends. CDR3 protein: CASSTPRVGYGYTF. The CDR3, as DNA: TGTGCCAGCAGTACACCCAGGGTTGGCTATGGCTACACCTTC.

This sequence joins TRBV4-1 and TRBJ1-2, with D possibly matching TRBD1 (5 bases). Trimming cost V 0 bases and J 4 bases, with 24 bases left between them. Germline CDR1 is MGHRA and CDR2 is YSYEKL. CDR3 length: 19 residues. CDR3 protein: CASSQDSGARGVIGYGYTF. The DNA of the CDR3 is TGCGCCAGCAGCCAAGATTCTGGGGCCCGCGGCGTAATTGGCTATGGCTACACCTTC.

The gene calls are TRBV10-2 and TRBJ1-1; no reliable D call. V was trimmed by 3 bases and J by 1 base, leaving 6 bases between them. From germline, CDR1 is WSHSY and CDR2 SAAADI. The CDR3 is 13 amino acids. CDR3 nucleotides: TGCGCCAGCAGTGAATCAGAGAACACTGAAGCTTTCTTT. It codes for CASSESENTEAFF.

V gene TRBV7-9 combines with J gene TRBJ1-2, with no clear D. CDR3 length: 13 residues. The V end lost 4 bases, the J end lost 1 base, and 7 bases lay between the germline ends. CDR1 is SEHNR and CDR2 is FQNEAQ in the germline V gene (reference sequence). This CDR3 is CASSYGINYGYTF. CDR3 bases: TGTGCCAGCAGCTACGGGATTAACTATGGCTACACCTTC. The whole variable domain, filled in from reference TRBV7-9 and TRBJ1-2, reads DTGVSQNPRHKITKRGQNVTFRCDPISEHNRLYWYRQTLGQGPEFLTYFQNEAQLEKSRLLSDRFSAERPKGSFSTLEIQRTEQGDSAMYLCASSYGINYGYTFGSGTRLTVV.

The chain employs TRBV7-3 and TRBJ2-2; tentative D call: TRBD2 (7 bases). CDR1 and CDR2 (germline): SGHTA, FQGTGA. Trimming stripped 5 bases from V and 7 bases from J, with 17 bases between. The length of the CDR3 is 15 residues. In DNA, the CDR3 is TGTGCCAGCAGCCCCGCGGGGGCAATTATCGGGGAGCTGTTTTTT. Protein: CASSPAGAIIGELFF.

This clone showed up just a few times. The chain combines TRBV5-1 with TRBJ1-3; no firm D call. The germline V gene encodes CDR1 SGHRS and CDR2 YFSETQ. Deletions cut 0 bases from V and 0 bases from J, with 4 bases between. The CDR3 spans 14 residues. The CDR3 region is CASSLDSSGNTIYF. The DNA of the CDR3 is TGCGCCAGCAGCTTGGACAGCTCTGGAAACACCATATATTTT. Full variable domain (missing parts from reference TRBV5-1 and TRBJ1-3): KAGVTQTPRYLIKTRGQQVTLSCSPISGHRSVSWYQQTPGQGLQFLFEYFSETQRNKGNFPGRFSGRQFSNSRSEMNVSTLELGDSALYLCASSLDSSGNTIYFGEGSWLTVV.

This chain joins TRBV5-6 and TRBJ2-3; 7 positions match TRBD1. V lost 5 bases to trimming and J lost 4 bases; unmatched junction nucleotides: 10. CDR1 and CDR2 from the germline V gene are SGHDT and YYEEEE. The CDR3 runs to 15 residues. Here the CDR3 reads CASSPNRGPADTQYF. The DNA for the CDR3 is TGTGCCAGCAGTCCCAACAGGGGTCCTGCAGATACGCAGTATTTT.

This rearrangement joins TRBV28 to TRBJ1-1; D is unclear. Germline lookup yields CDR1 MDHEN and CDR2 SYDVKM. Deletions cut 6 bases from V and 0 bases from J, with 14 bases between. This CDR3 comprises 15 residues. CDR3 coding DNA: TGTGCCAGCAGCTTACTCACACAAGTGAACACTGAAGCTTTCTTT. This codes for CASSLLTQVNTEAFF.

The CDR3 region has the DNA TGTGCCAGCAGCAAGGACAGCCCGCAGACCCAGTACTTC. Its translation: CASSKDSPQTQYF. The chain uses TRBV27 and TRBJ2-5; TRBD1 is a possible D gene (6 bases). Germline loops: CDR1 MNHEY, CDR2 SMNVEV (reference sequence). Trimming stripped 6 bases from V and 6 bases from J, with 14 bases between. CDR3 length equals 13 residues.

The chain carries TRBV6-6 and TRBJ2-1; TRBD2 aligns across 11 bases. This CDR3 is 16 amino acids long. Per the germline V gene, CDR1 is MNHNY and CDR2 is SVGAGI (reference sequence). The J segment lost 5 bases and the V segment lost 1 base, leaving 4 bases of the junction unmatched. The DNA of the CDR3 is TGTGCCAGCAGTTACTTACCGGGACTAGCGGACAATGAGCAGTTCTTC. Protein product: CASSYLPGLADNEQFF.

The CDR3 loop is CASSGQGANQPQHF. CDR3 bases: TGTGCCAGCAGTGGACAGGGGGCAAATCAGCCCCAGCATTTT. The J gene is TRBJ1-5, the V gene TRBV2, with TRBD1 matching over 10 bases. The V gene end was trimmed by 4 bases and the J gene end by 4 bases; junction bases not matched to a gene: 1. Germline lookup yields CDR1 SNHLY and CDR2 FYNNEI. The CDR3 contains 14 residues.

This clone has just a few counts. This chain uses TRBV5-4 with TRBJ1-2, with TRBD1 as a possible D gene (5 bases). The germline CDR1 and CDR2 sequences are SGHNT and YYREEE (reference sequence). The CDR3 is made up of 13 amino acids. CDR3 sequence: CACMSDNEIGYTF. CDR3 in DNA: TGTGCATGCATGTCGGACAACGAAATTGGCTACACCTTC. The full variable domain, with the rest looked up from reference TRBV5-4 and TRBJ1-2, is ETGVTQSPTHLIKTRGQQVTLRCSSQSGHNTVSWYQQALGQGPQFIFQYYREEENGRGNFPPRFSGLQFPNYSSELNVNALELDDSALYLCACMSDNEIGYTFGSGTRLTVV.

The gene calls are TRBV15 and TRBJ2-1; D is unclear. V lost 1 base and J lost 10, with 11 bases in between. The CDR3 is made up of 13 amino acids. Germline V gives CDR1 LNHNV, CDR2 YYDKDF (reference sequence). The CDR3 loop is CATSRGPAREQFF. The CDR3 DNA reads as TGTGCCACCAGCAGAGGCCCCGCGCGGGAGCAGTTCTTC.